This is a list of T cell receptor beta chains from one sample in a study of beta chain features in type 1 diabetes. Assay used: immunoSEQ multiplex PCR; TCRdb lists only in-frame clones, some missing. Of hundreds of thousands of clones in the sample, about 30% were seen once. Sequenced sample: naive CD4+ T cells from blood. The receptors were gathered from a man aged 18 to 35 in good health. The CDR3 runs from the conserved cysteine through the conserved F or W. D genes are given only for firm matches. Some rows have no size entry. The others give once, few or many, or a class for an expanded clone.

d_call,j_call,v_call,clone_size,cdr3_aa,cdr3_nt
-,TRBJ2-7,TRBV27,-,CASTNKDIISYEQYF,TGTGCCAGCACGAACAAGGACATCATCTCCTACGAGCAGTACTTC
-,TRBJ2-3,TRBV14,once,CASRIAGSTDTQYF,TGTGCCAGCAGAATAGCCGGTAGCACAGATACGCAGTATTTT
-,TRBJ2-7,TRBV30,few,CAWSVSTRSGQYF,TGTGCCTGGAGTGTAAGTACCAGATCAGGGCAGTACTTC
-,TRBJ2-3,TRBV27,-,CASRGHGGNTQYF,TGTGCCAGCAGGGGCCATGGAGGAAATACGCAGTATTTT
-,TRBJ1-2,TRBV30,few,CAWSGPYGYTF,TGTGCCTGGAGTGGACCCTATGGCTACACCTTC
-,TRBJ2-1,TRBV7-2,few,CASSLWGEQFF,TGTGCCAGCAGCTTATGGGGTGAGCAGTTCTTC
TRBD2,TRBJ2-1,TRBV2,-,CASRETSGRVYNEQFF,TGTGCCAGCAGAGAGACTAGCGGGAGAGTCTACAATGAGCAGTTCTTC
TRBD1,TRBJ2-7,TRBV10-3,few,CATLTGLNEQYF,TGTGCCACCCTGACAGGGTTGAACGAGCAGTACTTC
TRBD2,TRBJ2-7,TRBV30,few,CAWSSSGRGEQYF,TGTGCCTGGAGTTCTAGCGGGAGAGGCGAGCAGTACTTC
TRBD2,TRBJ2-1,TRBV30,few,CAWSIERTSGSLYNEQFF,TGTGCCTGGAGTATAGAAAGGACTAGCGGGAGTTTATACAATGAGCAGTTCTTC
-,TRBJ2-3,TRBV9,-,CASSAGWRGATDTQYF,TGTGCCAGCAGCGCAGGCTGGAGAGGGGCCACAGATACGCAGTATTTT
-,TRBJ1-5,TRBV19,-,CASSPRTAYQPQHF,TGTGCCAGTAGTCCCCGGACAGCATATCAGCCCCAGCATTTT
-,TRBJ2-7,TRBV5-1,-,CASSLASGGSSYEQYF,TGCGCCAGCAGCTTGGCTAGTGGCGGAAGCTCCTACGAGCAGTACTTC
TRBD2,TRBJ2-3,TRBV7-2,-,CASSWGLAGGSDTQYF,TGTGCCAGCAGCTGGGGACTAGCGGGAGGCTCTGATACGCAGTATTTT
-,TRBJ2-3,TRBV6-5,-,CASNYPGADTQYF,TGTGCCAGCAATTATCCCGGGGCAGATACGCAGTATTTT
-,TRBJ2-1,TRBV6-1,few,CASSELYNEQFF,TGTGCCAGCAGTGAACTTTACAATGAGCAGTTCTTC
TRBD1,TRBJ1-1,TRBV15,-,CATSRGDREDEAFF,TGTGCCACCAGCAGAGGGGACAGGGAGGATGAAGCTTTCTTT
-,TRBJ2-5,TRBV27,-,CASSFRGETQYF,TGTGCCAGCAGTTTCCGGGGAGAGACCCAGTACTTC
-,TRBJ1-1,TRBV30,-,CAWRNRMNTEAFF,TGTGCCTGGAGGAACAGAATGAACACTGAAGCTTTCTTT
-,TRBJ2-2,TRBV9,few,CASSVAPRGKELFF,TGTGCCAGCAGCGTAGCACCCCGTGGGAAGGAGCTGTTTTTT
-,TRBJ2-5,TRBV25-1,-,CASSAREYWETQYF,TGTGCCAGCAGTGCCCGGGAGTATTGGGAGACCCAGTACTTC
TRBD1,TRBJ1-5,TRBV9,few,CASSVDYRGWNQPQHF,TGTGCCAGCAGCGTCGATTACAGGGGTTGGAATCAGCCCCAGCATTTT
-,TRBJ1-4,TRBV7-9,-,CASRQANEKLFF,TGTGCCAGTAGACAGGCTAATGAAAAACTGTTTTTT
-,TRBJ2-6,TRBV2,-,CASSEGTWANVLTF,TGTGCCAGCAGTGAGGGGACGTGGGCCAACGTCCTGACTTTC
-,TRBJ1-4,TRBV25-1,few,CASKRDTWGKLFF,TGTGCCAGCAAAAGGGACACCTGGGGAAAACTGTTTTTT